This is a list of T cell receptor beta chains from one sample in a study of T cell changes during pregnancy in multiple sclerosis. Assay: immunoSEQ multiplex PCR; the TCRdb copy retains only in-frame clones and omits some. The sample lists approximately 100,000 clones, almost 95% occurring once. The source was peripheral blood, collected before pregnancy. The receptors shown here come from a female donor with multiple sclerosis, enrolled in a pregnancy study. The CDR3 runs from the conserved cysteine through the conserved F or W. The D gene is left open where the match is weak. Size values are once, few and many counts, or a class for expanded clones, and some rows have none.

14,TRBJ2-6,NA,NA,TRBV28,CTMDTAWGANVLTF,TGTACCATGGACACTGCTTGGGGGGCCAACGTCCTGACTTTC
12,TRBJ1-4,TRBD1,NA,TRBV27,CASRGQGRVLFF,TGTGCCAGCAGGGGACAGGGGAGGGTTCTGTTTTTT
14,TRBJ2-7,TRBD1,once,TRBV9,CASSRGAGGREQYF,TGTGCCAGCAGCCGTGGGGCAGGGGGCCGAGAGCAGTACTTC
14,TRBJ2-2,NA,NA,TRBV5-1,CASSLDGGGGELFF,TGCGCCAGCAGCTTGGATGGGGGCGGCGGGGAGCTGTTTTTT
13,TRBJ2-3,TRBD1,NA,TRBV29-1,CSVADRAADTQYF,TGCAGCGTTGCGGACAGGGCGGCAGATACGCAGTATTTT
18,TRBJ2-2,TRBD2,NA,TRBV19,CASSRNRGLAGGTGELFF,TGTGCCAGTAGCAGGAACAGGGGACTAGCGGGAGGCACCGGGGAGCTGTTTTTT
14,TRBJ1-1,NA,NA,TRBV5-8,CASSSPGVNTEAFF,TGTGCCAGCAGCTCCCCAGGGGTGAACACTGAAGCTTTCTTT
13,TRBJ1-1,NA,NA,TRBV7-2,CASSYFGNTEAFF,TGTGCCAGCAGCTATTTCGGGAACACTGAAGCTTTCTTT
17,TRBJ1-4,TRBD1,once,TRBV9,CASSSSPDRGRDEKLFF,TGTGCCAGCAGCTCGAGCCCCGACAGGGGGAGGGATGAAAAACTGTTTTTT
15,TRBJ2-1,NA,NA,TRBV7-2,CASSPRPTAAGEQFF,TGTGCCAGCAGTCCAAGACCGACTGCGGCAGGGGAGCAGTTCTTC
15,TRBJ2-1,NA,NA,TRBV6-1,CASSEAGGRYNEQFF,TGTGCCAGCAGTGAAGCGGGAGGTCGGTACAATGAGCAGTTCTTC
12,TRBJ2-3,NA,NA,TRBV27,CASSPTPDTQYF,TGTGCCAGCAGCCCCACACCCGATACGCAGTATTTT
17,TRBJ2-3,TRBD2,NA,TRBV10-3,CAISESASGSSTDTQYF,TGTGCCATCAGTGAGTCGGCTAGCGGGTCTAGCACAGATACGCAGTATTTT
16,TRBJ2-7,TRBD2,NA,TRBV4-1,CASSQASAGGRHEQYF,TGCGCCAGCAGCCAAGCTTCTGCGGGAGGGCGACACGAGCAGTACTTC
12,TRBJ2-2,TRBD2,once,TRBV29-1,CSVLAGTGELFF,TGCAGCGTCCTAGCGGGTACCGGGGAGCTGTTTTTT
13,TRBJ1-4,NA,NA,TRBV2,CASSELGPGKLFF,TGTGCCAGCAGTGAACTGGGTCCAGGAAAACTGTTTTTT
10,TRBJ1-2,NA,NA,TRBV10-1,CASSWSDYTF,TGCGCCAGCAGTTGGTCAGACTACACCTTC
15,TRBJ1-5,NA,NA,TRBV5-5,CASSLDFRRNQPQHF,TGTGCCAGCAGCTTGGATTTCAGGAGGAATCAGCCCCAGCATTTT
14,TRBJ1-1,TRBD1,NA,TRBV6-5,CASSYRGRGVEAFF,TGTGCCAGCAGTTACAGGGGGCGCGGGGTTGAAGCTTTCTTT
14,TRBJ2-3,NA,NA,TRBV28,CASSFERQPDTQYF,TGTGCCAGCAGTTTCGAGCGGCAACCAGATACGCAGTATTTT
15,TRBJ1-2,TRBD1,NA,TRBV19,CASRLDRGITYGYTF,TGTGCCAGTAGGCTGGACAGGGGTATTACCTATGGCTACACCTTC
13,TRBJ2-5,NA,NA,TRBV2,CASRKPGQETQYF,TGTGCCAGCAGAAAGCCCGGGCAAGAGACCCAGTACTTC
13,TRBJ2-7,TRBD1,NA,TRBV11-1,CASSLGTAYEQYF,TGTGCCAGCAGCCTCGGGACAGCCTACGAGCAGTACTTC
13,TRBJ2-5,NA,once,TRBV5-6,CASSSFNLETQYF,TGTGCCAGCAGCTCCTTTAATTTGGAGACCCAGTACTTC
14,TRBJ2-2,TRBD2,NA,TRBV6-5,CASSTSGNVGELFF,TGTGCCAGCTCGACTAGCGGGAACGTCGGGGAGCTGTTTTTT
16,TRBJ1-5,TRBD1,NA,TRBV4-1,CASSGGTGDFSGAQHF,TGCGCCAGCAGCGGAGGGACAGGGGACTTTTCAGGGGCCCAGCATTTT
14,TRBJ1-2,TRBD1,once,TRBV30,CAWRGRGGASGYTF,TGTGCCTGGAGGGGACGAGGGGGCGCGAGCGGCTACACCTTC
16,TRBJ1-2,NA,NA,TRBV4-1,CASSQGWQIHGDGYTF,TGCGCCAGCAGCCAAGGGTGGCAGATACACGGGGATGGCTACACCTTC
15,TRBJ2-5,TRBD2,NA,TRBV9,CASSVTGTGGETQYF,TGTGCCAGCAGCGTAACCGGGACGGGAGGGGAGACCCAGTACTTC
15,TRBJ2-7,TRBD2,NA,TRBV4-3,CASSQGLAALYEQYF,TGCGCCAGCAGCCAAGGACTAGCGGCCCTCTACGAGCAGTACTTC
18,TRBJ2-1,TRBD2,NA,TRBV27,CASRTSGLAGASYNEQFF,TGTGCCAGCAGAACTTCCGGACTAGCGGGAGCATCATACAATGAGCAGTTCTTC
16,TRBJ1-3,TRBD1,NA,TRBV28,CASSPFGSGGGNTIYF,TGTGCCAGCAGTCCCTTCGGGTCAGGGGGCGGAAACACCATATATTTT
12,TRBJ2-7,NA,NA,TRBV2,CASSEAVVEQYF,TGTGCCAGCAGTGAAGCCGTCGTTGAGCAGTACTTC
14,TRBJ1-1,NA,NA,TRBV7-8,CASSLALRNTEAFF,TGTGCCAGCAGCTTAGCGTTGAGAAACACTGAAGCTTTCTTT
14,TRBJ2-7,NA,NA,TRBV7-9,CAGSSPAGSYEQYF,TGTGCCGGCAGCTCCCCAGCGGGCTCCTACGAGCAGTACTTC
13,TRBJ1-1,NA,NA,TRBV4-1,CASSPARGTEAFF,TGCGCCAGCAGCCCGGCCAGAGGGACTGAAGCTTTCTTT
14,TRBJ1-2,NA,NA,TRBV19,CASSIPTGNYGYTF,TGTGCCAGTAGTATCCCCACGGGTAACTATGGCTACACCTTC
15,TRBJ1-1,TRBD1,few,TRBV7-9,CASSPGTAMNTEAFF,TGTGCCAGCAGCCCGGGGACAGCGATGAACACTGAAGCTTTCTTT
15,TRBJ2-5,NA,NA,TRBV7-9,CASSAIGGIQETQYF,TGTGCCAGCAGCGCCATTGGGGGGATTCAAGAGACCCAGTACTTC
14,TRBJ1-1,NA,NA,TRBV7-6,CASSQQGGRTEAFF,TGTGCCAGCTCACAACAGGGCGGCAGAACTGAAGCTTTCTTT
16,TRBJ2-2,TRBD2,NA,TRBV11-2,CASSRGLAGGGGELFF,TGTGCCAGCAGCCGTGGTTTGGCGGGGGGCGGCGGGGAGCTGTTTTTT
15,TRBJ2-5,NA,NA,TRBV6-1,CASLLGGAGEETQYF,TGTGCCAGCCTATTGGGGGGAGCGGGTGAAGAGACCCAGTACTTC
16,TRBJ2-7,TRBD1,NA,TRBV11-2,CASSPLSGQDAYEQYF,TGTGCCAGCAGCCCATTGTCCGGACAGGATGCCTACGAGCAGTACTTC
17,TRBJ2-5,TRBD2,NA,TRBV4-3,CASSQGTSGRALETQYF,TGCGCCAGCAGCCAGGGGACTAGCGGGAGGGCCCTAGAGACCCAGTACTTC
14,TRBJ1-5,NA,NA,TRBV27,CASSSRGGNQPQHF,TGTGCCAGCAGTTCCCGCGGGGGCAATCAGCCCCAGCATTTT
15,TRBJ2-3,TRBD2,NA,TRBV5-1,CASSSGTSVGDTQYF,TGCGCCAGCAGTTCCGGGACTAGCGTAGGAGATACGCAGTATTTT
15,TRBJ2-1,TRBD2,NA,TRBV5-5,CASSPLAGANNEQFF,TGTGCCAGCAGCCCACTAGCGGGAGCCAACAATGAGCAGTTCTTC
15,TRBJ2-7,NA,once,TRBV27,CASSLGQLISYEQYF,TGTGCCAGCAGTTTAGGGCAGCTGATCTCCTACGAGCAGTACTTC
15,TRBJ2-1,NA,NA,TRBV7-9,CASSLLAFRLGEQFF,TGTGCCAGCAGCTTACTAGCATTTCGGCTCGGTGAGCAGTTCTTC